These 17 T cell receptor beta chains originate from one sample sequenced in a study of radiation and T cells in renal cell carcinoma. Using immunoSEQ multiplex PCR, the repertoire was profiled, and TCRdb retains in-frame clones only, with some absent. The profile shows 150,000 or so clones, 88% of them singletons. Specified time point: baseline pretreatment blood. Treatment given: 15 Gy SBRT to primary tumor, nephrectomy 4 weeks later. The specimen was blood, collected from a patient whose treatment included radiotherapy and nephrectomy. The receptors here all came from a woman in her seventies with renal cell carcinoma.

In DNA, the CDR3 is TGTGCCAGCAGTTTAGGGGGGACAGTAACTATTCAGCCCCAGCATTTT. It encodes CASSLGGTVTIQPQHF. The V gene is TRBV28, the J gene TRBJ1-5; TRBD1 aligns across 7 bases. This CDR3 has 16 residues. Germline CDR1 MDHEN, CDR2 SYDVKM. Trimming took 2 bases from V and 6 from J; bases not matched to a gene: 10.

This clone was observed once. The V call is TRBV5-1, the J call TRBJ2-7; 7 nucleotides line up with TRBD1. This CDR3 region has 16 residues. V lost 4 bases to trimming and J lost 2 bases; unmatched junction nucleotides: 12. CDR1 SGHRS and CDR2 YFSETQ come from the germline V gene. CDR3 residues: CASSRQPGTATYEQYF. CDR3 sequence (DNA): TGCGCCAGCAGCAGACAACCCGGGACAGCCACCTACGAGCAGTACTTC.

The V call is TRBV13, the J call TRBJ1-1; TRBD1 aligns across 7 bases. V dropped 4 bases and J dropped 5; count of bases not matched to a gene: 7. The CDR3 consists of 14 residues. In germline, CDR1 is PRHDT, CDR2 FYEKMQ (reference sequence). The CDR3 DNA reads as TGTGCCAGCAGCTGGGACAGAGGAAAAACTGAAGCTTTCTTT. Protein sequence: CASSWDRGKTEAFF. The full variable domain, completed using reference TRBV13 and TRBJ1-1, is AAGVIQSPRHLIKEKRETATLKCYPIPRHDTVYWYQQGPGQDPQFLISFYEKMQSDKGSIPDRFSAQQFSDYHSELNMSSLELGDSALYFCASSWDRGKTEAFFGQGTRLTVV.

This sequence joins TRBV28 and TRBJ1-1, with 8 nucleotides matching TRBD1. This CDR3 is built from 15 residues. The ends lost 5 bases at V and 4 bases at J; junction bases unmatched: 9. Germline CDR1 and CDR2: MDHEN and SYDVKM. The CDR3 DNA follows: TGTGCCAGCAGTGTTAGGACAGGGAGACGCACTGAAGCTTTCTTT. Amino acid sequence: CASSVRTGRRTEAFF.

The chain carries TRBV7-9 and TRBJ1-3; D is ambiguous. Between the trimmed V and J ends, which lost 2 bases and 0 bases, there was a span of 5 bases. Germline-derived CDR1 and CDR2 are SEHNR and FQNEAQ (reference sequence). The CDR3 contains 14 residues. The CDR3, as DNA: TGTGCCAGCAGCTTATCCGGCTCTGGAAACACCATATATTTT. Translation: CASSLSGSGNTIYF.

This clone was detected once. The J gene is TRBJ1-1, the V gene TRBV5-1; 8 bases are a match to TRBD1. This CDR3 contains 14 residues. Trimming took 2 bases from V and 7 from J; bases not matched to a gene: 7. Germline V gene lookup returns CDR1 SGHRS and CDR2 YFSETQ. The CDR3 is CASSLGAGGDEAFF. CDR3 DNA: TGCGCCAGCAGCTTAGGGGCAGGGGGCGATGAAGCTTTCTTT.

The chain is built from TRBV6-1 and TRBJ1-6; TRBD1 is a possible D gene (5 bases). With 2 bases removed from V and 5 bases from J, the gap between germline ends came to 10 bases. Looked up from germline, CDR1 is MNHNS and CDR2 is SASEGT. The CDR3 has 15 residues. The CDR3: CASSEFGGDNSPLHF. DNA of the CDR3: TGTGCCAGCAGTGAATTTGGGGGTGATAATTCACCCCTCCACTTT.

V is TRBV6-6 and J is TRBJ1-6; D unclear. Germline V gives CDR1 MNHNY, CDR2 SVGAGI (reference sequence). V lost 3 bases and J 4 bases, leaving 10 bases between the germline ends. This CDR3 region has 15 residues. CDR3 DNA: TGTGCCAGCAGTTATAAGGGCCCTTATAATTCACCCCTCCACTTT. Encoded protein: CASSYKGPYNSPLHF.

The J gene is TRBJ2-2, the V gene TRBV4-3, with D perhaps assigned TRBD1 or TRBD2 (5 bases each). The V and J ends lost 4 bases and 4 bases respectively, with 13 bases between them. The germline CDR1 and CDR2 sequences are LGHNA and YSLEER. The CDR3 runs 15 residues. This CDR3 reads CASSLSGPSTGELFF. The CDR3 DNA reads as TGCGCCAGCAGCCTATCGGGACCGAGCACCGGGGAGCTGTTTTTT.

CDR3 DNA sequence: TGTGCCAGCAGCGGATGGACGAACACTGAAGCTTTCTTT. It specifies CASSGWTNTEAFF. This rearrangement joins TRBV9 to TRBJ1-1, with D hard to call. Germline loops: CDR1 SGDLS, CDR2 YYNGEE. Trimming removed 3 bases from V and 1 base from J, with 7 bases in between. The CDR3 has 13 residues.

The rearrangement links TRBV29-1 to TRBJ2-1; perhaps D is TRBD1 or TRBD2 (5 bases each). The CDR3 is 12 residues long. Trimming took off 7 bases at V and 2 bases at J, with 9 bases between the two ends. Germline V lookup: CDR1 SQVTM, CDR2 ANQGSEA. The CDR3 bases are TGCAGCGCGGGACCCACCTACAATGAGCAGTTCTTC. Amino acids: CSAGPTYNEQFF.

Only one count was recorded for this clone. CDR3 nucleotides: TGTGCCAGCAGTTACCGGACGAACACTGAAGCTTTCTTT. Its protein product is CASSYRTNTEAFF. The chain uses TRBV6-5 and TRBJ1-1; unclear D gene. Germline CDR1 reads MNHEY; CDR2 reads SVGAGI. The length of the CDR3 is 13 residues. The V end was cut by 2 bases, the J end by 1 base, with 5 bases between.

The gene calls are TRBV5-5 and TRBJ2-3; D is possibly TRBD2 (5 bases). V was clipped by 1 base and J by 0 bases, with 15 bases between them. The CDR3 consists of 17 residues. Germline CDR1 SGHKS, CDR2 YYEKEE (reference sequence). CDR3 DNA sequence: TGTGCCAGCAGCTTGAAAGGTACAGCGGCCAGCACAGATACGCAGTATTTT. Protein: CASSLKGTAASTDTQYF. The full variable domain, with the rest looked up from reference TRBV5-5 and TRBJ2-3, is DAGVTQSPTHLIKTRGQQVTLRCSPISGHKSVSWYQQVLGQGPQFIFQYYEKEERGRGNFPDRFSARQFPNYSSELNVNALLLGDSALYLCASSLKGTAASTDTQYFGPGTRLTVL.

The chain links TRBV9 to TRBJ1-3, with D unresolved. CDR1 is SGDLS and CDR2 is YYNGEE in the germline V gene. The CDR3 loop spans 17 amino acids. V was trimmed by 0 bases and J by 0 bases, leaving 13 bases between them. The CDR3 nucleotides read TGTGCCAGCAGCGTAGGAATAGGAGGCGCCTCTGGAAACACCATATATTTT. Amino acid sequence: CASSVGIGGASGNTIYF.

This chain joins TRBV7-2 and TRBJ2-7, with TRBD1 identical over 9 bases. V lost 2 bases and J lost 0; bases outside the gene matches: 2. The CDR3 is made up of 15 amino acids. The germline CDR1 and CDR2 sequences are SGHTA and FQGNSA. The CDR3 DNA is TGTGCCAGCAGCTTAAAGGGACAGGGCTCCTACGAGCAGTACTTC. It translates to CASSLKGQGSYEQYF. Using reference TRBV7-2 and TRBJ2-7 for the parts outside the CDR3, the full variable domain is GAGVSQSPSNKVTEKGKDVELRCDPISGHTALYWYRQSLGQGLEFLIYFQGNSAPDKSGLPSDRFSAERTGGSVSTLTIQRTQQEDSAVYLCASSLKGQGSYEQYFGPGTRLTVT.

The CDR3 protein is CASSSQGGNTEAFF. CDR3 DNA sequence: TGTGCCAGCAGCTCTCAGGGAGGGAACACTGAAGCTTTCTTT. V usage is TRBV7-2 and J usage is TRBJ1-1, with D perhaps matching TRBD1 (5 bases). This CDR3 is 14 amino acids long. CDR1 SGHTA and CDR2 FQGNSA come from the germline V gene. The V and J ends lost 4 bases and 1 base respectively, with 10 bases between them. Supplemented by reference TRBV7-2 and TRBJ1-1, the full variable domain reads GAGVSQSPSNKVTEKGKDVELRCDPISGHTALYWYRQSLGQGLEFLIYFQGNSAPDKSGLPSDRFSAERTGGSVSTLTIQRTQQEDSAVYLCASSSQGGNTEAFFGQGTRLTVV.

The chain has TRBV7-2 and TRBJ1-3, with TRBD1 matching 7 bases. CDR3 length equals 16 residues. Germline assignment: CDR1 SGHTA and CDR2 FQGNSA. With V trimmed by 6 bases and J by 0 bases, 8 bases remained unmatched. The CDR3: CASRSTGDHSGNTIYF. The DNA for the CDR3 is TGTGCCAGCAGATCCACAGGGGACCACTCTGGAAACACCATATATTTT.